These T cell receptor beta chains were read from a single sample in a study of T cell clones after liver transplantation. Sequenced by immunoSEQ multiplex PCR; TCRdb stores in-frame clones only, minus some. The sample contains roughly 100,000 clones, about 86% of which appear only once. The sample in question was CD4+ T cells from blood, obtained roughly 50 months after liver transplant. The source of these receptors is a human patient who received a liver transplant. Among the T cells, some may be from the graft donor. CDR3s include the opening cysteine and the closing phenylalanine or tryptophan. Each record gives: J gene, clone size, D gene, V gene, CDR3 DNA, CDR3 protein. The D gene is left open where the match is weak. Part of the rows lack a size; the others show once, few, many or a class for expanded clones.

J: TRBJ1-1; size: -; D: -; V: TRBV5-5; DNA: TGTGCCAGCAGCTTCCGGGATATCACTGAAGCTTTCTTT; CDR3: CASSFRDITEAFF
J: TRBJ2-1; size: once; D: -; V: TRBV7-2; DNA: TGTGCCAGCAGCTTGCCCGCCTACAATGAGCAGTTCTTC; CDR3: CASSLPAYNEQFF
J: TRBJ2-5; size: -; D: TRBD2; V: TRBV11-2; DNA: TGTGCCAGCAGCCCGAAGGGGGGACTAGCGACCCAAGAGGGGGAGACCCAGTACTTC; CDR3: CASSPKGGLATQEGETQYF
J: TRBJ1-2; size: -; D: -; V: TRBV4-3; DNA: TGCGCCAGCAGCACGGCCCGTGGCCAGTTCTATGGCTACACCTTC; CDR3: CASSTARGQFYGYTF
J: TRBJ2-7; size: -; D: TRBD1; V: TRBV28; DNA: TGTGCCAGCAACTGGCCTGGGACAGGATACTACGAGCAGTACTTC; CDR3: CASNWPGTGYYEQYF
J: TRBJ1-4; size: -; D: -; V: TRBV2; DNA: TGTGCCAGCAGTGTTGGGCGAGCCAGGGGAGGTGAAAAACTGTTTTTT; CDR3: CASSVGRARGGEKLFF
J: TRBJ2-5; size: -; D: -; V: TRBV19; DNA: TGTGCCAGTAGTTCCCGGGGCCAAGAGACCCAGTACTTC; CDR3: CASSSRGQETQYF
J: TRBJ2-7; size: -; D: TRBD1; V: TRBV27; DNA: TGTGCCAGCAGGTACCGGGACAGAGATTACGAGCAGTACTTC; CDR3: CASRYRDRDYEQYF
J: TRBJ1-6; size: few; D: -; V: TRBV2; DNA: TGTGCCAGCAGTGAATACCGGCTCAATAATTCACCCCTCCACTTT; CDR3: CASSEYRLNNSPLHF
J: TRBJ1-1; size: -; D: -; V: TRBV29-1; DNA: TGCAGCGTTGAAGGGGTGGAGAGTAAAGCTTTCTTT; CDR3: CSVEGVESKAFF
J: TRBJ2-1; size: -; D: -; V: TRBV19; DNA: TGTGCCAGTAGTAATTTCGCAGGAGACAATGAGCAGTTCTTC; CDR3: CASSNFAGDNEQFF
J: TRBJ2-7; size: -; D: -; V: TRBV5-1; DNA: TGCGCCAGCAGCATAAACAGGGAATTCTACGAGCAGTACTTC; CDR3: CASSINREFYEQYF
J: TRBJ1-1; size: -; D: -; V: TRBV7-9; DNA: TGTGCCAGCAGCTTAGTCGGTGAGACTGAAGCTTTCTTT; CDR3: CASSLVGETEAFF
J: TRBJ1-2; size: -; D: -; V: TRBV6-6; DNA: TGTGCCAGCAGCCTAGCCGGGTTTGGCTACACCTTC; CDR3: CASSLAGFGYTF
J: TRBJ2-3; size: -; D: -; V: TRBV11-1; DNA: TGTGCCAGCAGCTCTCAAACGGGTATTGAAGATACGCAGTATTTT; CDR3: CASSSQTGIEDTQYF